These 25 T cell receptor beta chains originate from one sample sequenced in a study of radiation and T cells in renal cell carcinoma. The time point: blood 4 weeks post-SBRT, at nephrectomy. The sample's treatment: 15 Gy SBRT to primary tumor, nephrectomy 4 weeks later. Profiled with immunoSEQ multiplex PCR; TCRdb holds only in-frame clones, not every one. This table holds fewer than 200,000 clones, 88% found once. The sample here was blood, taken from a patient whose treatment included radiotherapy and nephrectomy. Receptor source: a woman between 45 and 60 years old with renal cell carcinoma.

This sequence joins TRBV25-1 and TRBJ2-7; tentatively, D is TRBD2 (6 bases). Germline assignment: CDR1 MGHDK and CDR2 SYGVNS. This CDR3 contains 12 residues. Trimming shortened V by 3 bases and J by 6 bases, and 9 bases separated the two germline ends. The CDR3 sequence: CASSDLGGEQYF. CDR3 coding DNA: TGTGCCAGCAGTGACTTGGGGGGCGAGCAGTACTTC.

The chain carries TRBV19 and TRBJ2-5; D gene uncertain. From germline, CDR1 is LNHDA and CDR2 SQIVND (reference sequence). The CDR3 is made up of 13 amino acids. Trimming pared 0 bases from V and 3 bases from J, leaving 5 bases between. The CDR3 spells CASSIDPEETQYF. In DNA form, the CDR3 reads TGTGCCAGTAGTATAGACCCAGAAGAGACCCAGTACTTC.

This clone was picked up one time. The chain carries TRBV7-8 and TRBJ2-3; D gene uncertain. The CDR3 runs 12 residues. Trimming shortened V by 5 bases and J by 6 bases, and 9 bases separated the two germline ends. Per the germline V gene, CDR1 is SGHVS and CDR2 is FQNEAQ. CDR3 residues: CASSAQLDTQYF. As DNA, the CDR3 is TGTGCCAGCAGCGCCCAACTGGATACGCAGTATTTT. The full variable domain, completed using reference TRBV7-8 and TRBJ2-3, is GAGVSQSPRYKVAKRGQDVALRCDPISGHVSLFWYQQALGQGPEFLTYFQNEAQLDKSGLPSDRFFAERPEGSVSTLKIQRTQQEDSAVYLCASSAQLDTQYFGPGTRLTVL.

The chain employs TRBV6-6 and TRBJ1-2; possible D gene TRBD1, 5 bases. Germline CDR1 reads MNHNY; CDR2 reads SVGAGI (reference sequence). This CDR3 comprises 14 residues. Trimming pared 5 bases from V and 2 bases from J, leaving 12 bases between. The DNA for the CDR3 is TGTGCCAGCAGTCTTCGCCGGGGGAACTATGGCTACACCTTC. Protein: CASSLRRGNYGYTF.

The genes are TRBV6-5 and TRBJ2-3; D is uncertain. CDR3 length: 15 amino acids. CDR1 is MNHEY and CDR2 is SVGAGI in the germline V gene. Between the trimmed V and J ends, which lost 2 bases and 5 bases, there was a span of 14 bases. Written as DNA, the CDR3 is TGTGCCAGCAGTTACGGGCTAGGCCATGGAGATACGCAGTATTTT. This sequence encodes CASSYGLGHGDTQYF.

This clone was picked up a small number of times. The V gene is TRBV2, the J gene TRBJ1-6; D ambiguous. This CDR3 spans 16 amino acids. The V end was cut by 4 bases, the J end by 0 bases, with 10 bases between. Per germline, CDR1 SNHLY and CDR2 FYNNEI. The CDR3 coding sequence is TGTGCCAGCAGTGTTGATCAGTTCTCCTATAATTCACCCCTCCACTTT. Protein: CASSVDQFSYNSPLHF.

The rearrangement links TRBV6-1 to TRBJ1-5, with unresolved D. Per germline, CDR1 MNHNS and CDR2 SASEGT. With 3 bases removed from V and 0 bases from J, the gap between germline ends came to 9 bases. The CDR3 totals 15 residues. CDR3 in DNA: TGTGCCAGCAGTGATACACCCTATAGCAATCAGCCCCAGCATTTT. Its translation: CASSDTPYSNQPQHF.

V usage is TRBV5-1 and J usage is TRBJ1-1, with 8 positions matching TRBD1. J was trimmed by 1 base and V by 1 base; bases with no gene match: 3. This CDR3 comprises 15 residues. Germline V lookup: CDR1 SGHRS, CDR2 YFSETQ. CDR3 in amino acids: CASSLQGAPNTEAFF. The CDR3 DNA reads TGCGCCAGCAGCTTGCAGGGGGCCCCGAACACTGAAGCTTTCTTT.

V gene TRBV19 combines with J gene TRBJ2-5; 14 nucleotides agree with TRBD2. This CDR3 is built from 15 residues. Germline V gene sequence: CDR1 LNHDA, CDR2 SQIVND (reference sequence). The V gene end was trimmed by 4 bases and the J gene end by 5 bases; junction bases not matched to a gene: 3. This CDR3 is CASSTRTSGGETQYF. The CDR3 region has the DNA TGTGCCAGTAGTACCAGGACTAGCGGGGGGGAGACCCAGTACTTC.

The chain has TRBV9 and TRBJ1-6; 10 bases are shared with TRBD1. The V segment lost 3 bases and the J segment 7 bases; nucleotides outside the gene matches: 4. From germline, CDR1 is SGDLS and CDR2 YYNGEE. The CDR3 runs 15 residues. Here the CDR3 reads CASSGTGQGNSPLHF. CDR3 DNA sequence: TGTGCCAGCAGCGGTACGGGACAGGGGAATTCACCCCTCCACTTT.

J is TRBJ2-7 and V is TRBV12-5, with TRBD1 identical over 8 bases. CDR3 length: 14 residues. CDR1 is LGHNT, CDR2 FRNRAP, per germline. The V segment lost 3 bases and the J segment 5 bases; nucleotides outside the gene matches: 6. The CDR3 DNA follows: TGTGCTAGTGGTTTTTGGACAGGGCAAGACGAGCAGTACTTC. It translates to CASGFWTGQDEQYF.

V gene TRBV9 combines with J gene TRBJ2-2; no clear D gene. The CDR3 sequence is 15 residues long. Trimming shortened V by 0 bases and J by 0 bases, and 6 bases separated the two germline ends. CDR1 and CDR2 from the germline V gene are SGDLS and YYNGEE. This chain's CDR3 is CASSVVGTNTGELFF. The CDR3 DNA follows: TGTGCCAGCAGCGTAGTCGGTACGAACACCGGGGAGCTGTTTTTT.

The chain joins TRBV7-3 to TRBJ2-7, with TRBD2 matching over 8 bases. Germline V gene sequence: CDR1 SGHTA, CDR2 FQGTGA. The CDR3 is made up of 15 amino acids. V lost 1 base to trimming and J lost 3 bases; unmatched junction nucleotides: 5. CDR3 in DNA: TGTGCCAGCAGCTTAAATGGCGGGGGGCTCTACGAGCAGTACTTC. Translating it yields CASSLNGGGLYEQYF.

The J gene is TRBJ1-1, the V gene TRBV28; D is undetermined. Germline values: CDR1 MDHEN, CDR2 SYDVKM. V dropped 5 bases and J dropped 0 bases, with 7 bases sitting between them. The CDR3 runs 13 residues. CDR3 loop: CASSNDMNTEAFF. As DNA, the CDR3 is TGTGCCAGCAGTAATGACATGAACACTGAAGCTTTCTTT.

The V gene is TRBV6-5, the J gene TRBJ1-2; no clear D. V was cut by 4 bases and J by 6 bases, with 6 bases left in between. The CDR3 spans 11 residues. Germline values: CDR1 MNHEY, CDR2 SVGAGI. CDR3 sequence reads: CASSSQNGYTF. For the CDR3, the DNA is TGTGCCAGCAGTTCACAGAATGGCTACACCTTC.

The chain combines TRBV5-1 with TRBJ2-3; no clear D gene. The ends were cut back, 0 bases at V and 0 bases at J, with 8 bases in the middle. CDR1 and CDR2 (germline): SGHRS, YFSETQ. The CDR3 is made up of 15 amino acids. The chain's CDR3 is CASSLVVSSTDTQYF. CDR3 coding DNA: TGCGCCAGCAGCTTGGTTGTGTCTAGCACAGATACGCAGTATTTT.

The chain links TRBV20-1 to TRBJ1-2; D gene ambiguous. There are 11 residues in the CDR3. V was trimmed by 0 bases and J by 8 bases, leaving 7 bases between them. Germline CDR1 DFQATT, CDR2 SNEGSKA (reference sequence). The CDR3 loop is CSARDRVGYTF. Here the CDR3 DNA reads TGCAGTGCTAGAGATCGTGTCGGCTACACCTTC.

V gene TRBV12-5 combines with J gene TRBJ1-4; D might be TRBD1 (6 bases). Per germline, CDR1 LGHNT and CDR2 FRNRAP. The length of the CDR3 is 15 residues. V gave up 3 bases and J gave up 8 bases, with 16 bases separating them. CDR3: CASGLGQGSVEKLFF. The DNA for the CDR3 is TGTGCTAGTGGTTTAGGGCAGGGGAGTGTAGAAAAACTGTTTTTT.

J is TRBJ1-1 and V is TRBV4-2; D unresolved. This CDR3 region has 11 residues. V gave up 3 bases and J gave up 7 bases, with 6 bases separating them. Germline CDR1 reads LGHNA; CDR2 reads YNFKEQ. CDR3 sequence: CASSQGIEAFF. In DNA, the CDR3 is TGTGCCAGCAGCCAGGGAATTGAAGCTTTCTTT.

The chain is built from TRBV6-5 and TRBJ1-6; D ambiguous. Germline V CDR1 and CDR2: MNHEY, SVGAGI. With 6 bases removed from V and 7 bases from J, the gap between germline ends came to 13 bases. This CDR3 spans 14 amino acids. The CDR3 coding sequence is TGTGCCAGCAGGAACGGCAGGATCAATTCACCCCTCCACTTT. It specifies CASRNGRINSPLHF.

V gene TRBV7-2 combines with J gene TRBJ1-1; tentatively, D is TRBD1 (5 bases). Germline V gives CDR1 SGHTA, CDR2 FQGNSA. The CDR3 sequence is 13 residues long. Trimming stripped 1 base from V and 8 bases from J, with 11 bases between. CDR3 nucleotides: TGTGCCAGCAGCTTAGGGTCCACAGGCGAAGCTTTCTTT. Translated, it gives CASSLGSTGEAFF.

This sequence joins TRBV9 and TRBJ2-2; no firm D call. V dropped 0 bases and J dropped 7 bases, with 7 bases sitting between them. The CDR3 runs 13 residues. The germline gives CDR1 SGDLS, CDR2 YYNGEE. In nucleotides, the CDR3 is TGTGCCAGCAGCGTAGTAGAAGGCGGGGAGCTGTTTTTT. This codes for CASSVVEGGELFF.

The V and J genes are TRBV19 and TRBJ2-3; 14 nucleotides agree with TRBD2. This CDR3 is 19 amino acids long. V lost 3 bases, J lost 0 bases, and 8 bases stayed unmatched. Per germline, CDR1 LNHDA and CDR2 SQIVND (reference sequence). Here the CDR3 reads CASSIGLAGGRQSTDTQYF. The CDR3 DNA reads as TGTGCCAGTAGTATCGGACTAGCGGGGGGACGACAAAGCACAGATACGCAGTATTTT.

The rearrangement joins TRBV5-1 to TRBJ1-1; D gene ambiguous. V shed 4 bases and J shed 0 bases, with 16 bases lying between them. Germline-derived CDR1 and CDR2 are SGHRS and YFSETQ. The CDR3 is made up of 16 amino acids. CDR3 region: CASSDRARTMNTEAFF. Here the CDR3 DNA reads TGCGCCAGCAGCGACCGGGCCCGCACTATGAACACTGAAGCTTTCTTT.

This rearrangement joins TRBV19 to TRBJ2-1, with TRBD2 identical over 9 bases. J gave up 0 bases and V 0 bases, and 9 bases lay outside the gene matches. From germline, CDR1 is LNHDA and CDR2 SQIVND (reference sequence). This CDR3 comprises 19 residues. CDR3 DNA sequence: TGTGCCAGTAGTATAGAAGGCCTAGCGGGGACCAGCTCCTACAATGAGCAGTTCTTC. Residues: CASSIEGLAGTSSYNEQFF.